What follows are 9 T cell receptor beta chains derived from one specimen sequenced in a study of OX40 agonist ivuxolimab in advanced cancers. Libraries were prepared by immunoSEQ multiplex PCR; TCRdb keeps only in-frame clonotypes and omits some of them. The sample shows roughly 59,000 clones, 88% of them seen only once. The sequenced sample was CD4+ or CD8+ T cells sorted from blood, obtained in a trial of the OX40 agonist ivuxolimab. Source of these receptors: an adult with an advanced solid tumor such as melanoma, head and neck, liver or kidney cancer.

The chain is built from TRBV29-1 and TRBJ2-7; 11 bases align to TRBD2. CDR3 length: 13 residues. Trimming at V came to 5 bases and at J to 3 bases, leaving 3 bases not matched to a gene. Germline V gene lookup returns CDR1 SQVTM and CDR2 ANQGSEA. The CDR3 nucleotides are TGCAGCGTTAGACTAGCGGGAAACTACGAGCAGTACTTC. This gives the protein CSVRLAGNYEQYF.

The chain employs TRBV14 and TRBJ1-6; TRBD1 might be the D (5 bases). This CDR3 comprises 14 residues. V was cut by 4 bases and J by 7 bases, with 11 bases left in between. Germline V gene lookup returns CDR1 SGHDN and CDR2 FVKESK. The CDR3 protein is CASSLDSPNSPLHF. DNA for the CDR3: TGTGCCAGCAGCCTCGACAGCCCGAATTCACCCCTCCACTTT. Using reference TRBV14 and TRBJ1-6 for the parts outside the CDR3, the full variable domain is EAGVTQFPSHSVIEKGQTVTLRCDPISGHDNLYWYRRVMGKEIKFLLHFVKESKQDESGMPNNRFLAERTGGTYSTLKVQPAELEDSGVYFCASSLDSPNSPLHFGNGTRLTVT.

The J gene is TRBJ1-2, the V gene TRBV7-9; 9 bases align to TRBD1. From germline, CDR1 is SEHNR and CDR2 FQNEAQ (reference sequence). Trimming at V came to 4 bases and at J to 8 bases, leaving 11 bases not matched to a gene. There are 15 residues in the CDR3. The DNA of the CDR3 is TGTGCCAGCAGCTCCTACCCGGGACAGGGTGAGGGCTACACCTTC. It yields the protein CASSSYPGQGEGYTF.

This rearrangement joins TRBV13 to TRBJ2-5, with TRBD2 as a possible D gene (6 bases). The V gene lost 8 bases and the J gene lost 2 bases, with 9 bases spanning the gap. The CDR3 runs to 12 residues. The V gene's germline CDR1 is PRHDT and CDR2 FYEKMQ (reference sequence). The chain's CDR3 is CASGTAQETQYF. The CDR3 nucleotides read TGTGCCAGCGGGACTGCACAAGAGACCCAGTACTTC.

The genes are TRBV29-1 and TRBJ1-4; 8 bases match TRBD1. J gave up 5 bases and V 5 bases, and 7 bases lay outside the gene matches. The CDR3 extends over 14 amino acids. Germline CDR1 and CDR2: SQVTM and ANQGSEA. CDR3 sequence reads: CSVSSGTGNEKLFF. CDR3 in DNA: TGCAGCGTTAGCTCCGGGACAGGCAATGAAAAACTGTTTTTT.

The genes are TRBV21-1 and TRBJ2-3; the D call TRBD2 from the table was never checked on the DNA. TRBV21-1 is a pseudogene segment. The CDR3 has 17 amino acids. CDR3 in amino acids: CASSSLTLAGITDTQYF. CDR3 nucleotides: TGTGCCAGCAGCAGTCTGACTTTAGCGGGGATCACAGATACGCAGTATTTT.

CDR3 in DNA: TGTGCCAGCAGTGATCGTTCCCGCGGGACGCTCTCTGGAAACACCATATATTTT. This encodes CASSDRSRGTLSGNTIYF. The rearrangement links TRBV25-1 to TRBJ1-3; D is perhaps TRBD1 (5 bases). This CDR3 has 18 amino acids. CDR1 and CDR2 (germline): MGHDK, SYGVNS. Trimming left V 3 bases short and J 0 bases short, with 18 bases between.

This clone is medium-sized within its sample. The chain is built from TRBV20-1 and TRBJ1-2; perhaps TRBD1 as D (5 bases). The CDR3 runs to 11 residues. Germline V gene lookup returns CDR1 DFQATT and CDR2 SNEGSKA (reference sequence). Trimming pared 5 bases from V and 6 bases from J, leaving 10 bases between. The DNA for the CDR3 is TGCAGTGCTTATTTCAGGGATGGCTACACCTTC. Protein sequence: CSAYFRDGYTF.

The gene calls are TRBV2 and TRBJ2-1; 10 nucleotides line up with TRBD2. The CDR3 is 14 residues long. Trimming removed 3 bases from V and 6 bases from J; junction bases left unmatched: 2. CDR1 SNHLY and CDR2 FYNNEI come from the germline V gene. CDR3 loop: CASSDLAGVNEQFF. CDR3 nucleotide sequence: TGTGCCAGCAGTGACCTAGCGGGGGTCAATGAGCAGTTCTTC.